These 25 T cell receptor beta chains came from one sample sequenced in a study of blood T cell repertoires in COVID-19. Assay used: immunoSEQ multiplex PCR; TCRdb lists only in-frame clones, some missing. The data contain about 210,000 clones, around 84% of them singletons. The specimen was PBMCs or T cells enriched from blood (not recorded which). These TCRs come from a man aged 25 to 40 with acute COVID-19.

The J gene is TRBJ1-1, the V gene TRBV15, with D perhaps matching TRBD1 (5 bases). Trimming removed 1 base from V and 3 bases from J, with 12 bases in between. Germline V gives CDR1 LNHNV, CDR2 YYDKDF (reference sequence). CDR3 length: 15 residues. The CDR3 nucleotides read TGTGCCACCAGCAGAGGTCCGGGGGTAGACACTGAAGCTTTCTTT. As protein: CATSRGPGVDTEAFF.

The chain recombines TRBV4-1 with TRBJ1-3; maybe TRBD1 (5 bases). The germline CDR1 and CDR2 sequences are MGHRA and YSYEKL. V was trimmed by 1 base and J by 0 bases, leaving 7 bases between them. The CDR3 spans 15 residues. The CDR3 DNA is TGCGCCAGCAGCCAAGTAGGACACTCTGGAAACACCATATATTTT. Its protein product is CASSQVGHSGNTIYF.

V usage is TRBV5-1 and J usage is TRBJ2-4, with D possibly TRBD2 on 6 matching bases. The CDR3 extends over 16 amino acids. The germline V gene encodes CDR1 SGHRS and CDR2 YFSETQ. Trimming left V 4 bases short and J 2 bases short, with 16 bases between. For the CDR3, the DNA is TGCGCCAGCAGCCCTGAGGCCGGAGGGACCAAAAACATTCAGTACTTC. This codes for CASSPEAGGTKNIQYF.

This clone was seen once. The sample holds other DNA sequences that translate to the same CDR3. Written as DNA, the CDR3 is TGCGCCAGCAGCTTGCGGGGGGTCAGCACAGATACGCAGTATTTT. Translation: CASSLRGVSTDTQYF. J is TRBJ2-3 and V is TRBV5-1; 7 positions match TRBD2. Germline-derived CDR1 and CDR2 are SGHRS and YFSETQ. CDR3 size: 15 residues. Trimming removed 1 base from V and 0 bases from J; junction bases left unmatched: 2.

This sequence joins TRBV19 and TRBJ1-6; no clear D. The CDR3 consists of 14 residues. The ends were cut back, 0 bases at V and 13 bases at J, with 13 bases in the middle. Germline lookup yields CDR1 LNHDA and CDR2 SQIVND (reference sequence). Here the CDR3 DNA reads TGTGCCAGTAGTATAGAAGCGCCTGGAACCCCCCTCCACTTT. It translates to CASSIEAPGTPLHF. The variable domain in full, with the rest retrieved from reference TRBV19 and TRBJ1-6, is DGGITQSPKYLFRKEGQNVTLSCEQNLNHDAMYWYRQDPGQGLRLIYYSQIVNDFQKGDIAEGYSVSREKKESFPLTVTSAQKNPTAFYLCASSIEAPGTPLHFGNGTRLTVT.

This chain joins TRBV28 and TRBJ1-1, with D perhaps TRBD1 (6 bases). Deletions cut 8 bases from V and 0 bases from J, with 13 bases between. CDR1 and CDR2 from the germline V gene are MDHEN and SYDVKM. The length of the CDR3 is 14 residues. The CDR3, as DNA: TGTGCCAGCGGGCAGGGGAGTATGAACACTGAAGCTTTCTTT. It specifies CASGQGSMNTEAFF.

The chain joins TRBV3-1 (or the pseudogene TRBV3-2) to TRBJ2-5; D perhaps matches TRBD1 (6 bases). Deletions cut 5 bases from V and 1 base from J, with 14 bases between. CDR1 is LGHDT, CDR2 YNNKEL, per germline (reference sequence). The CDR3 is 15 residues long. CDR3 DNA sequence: TGTGCCAGCAGCTCTAGAGGGGACATCCAAGAGACCCAGTACTTC. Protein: CASSSRGDIQETQYF.

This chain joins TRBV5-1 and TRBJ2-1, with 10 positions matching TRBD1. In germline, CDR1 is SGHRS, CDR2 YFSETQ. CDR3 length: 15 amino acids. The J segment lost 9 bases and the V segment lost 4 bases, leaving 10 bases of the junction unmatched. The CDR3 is CASSDPGQGLGEQFF. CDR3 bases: TGCGCCAGCAGCGACCCGGGACAGGGGTTAGGTGAGCAGTTCTTC. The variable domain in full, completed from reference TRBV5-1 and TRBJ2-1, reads KAGVTQTPRYLIKTRGQQVTLSCSPISGHRSVSWYQQTPGQGLQFLFEYFSETQRNKGNFPGRFSGRQFSNSRSEMNVSTLELGDSALYLCASSDPGQGLGEQFFGPGTRLTVL.

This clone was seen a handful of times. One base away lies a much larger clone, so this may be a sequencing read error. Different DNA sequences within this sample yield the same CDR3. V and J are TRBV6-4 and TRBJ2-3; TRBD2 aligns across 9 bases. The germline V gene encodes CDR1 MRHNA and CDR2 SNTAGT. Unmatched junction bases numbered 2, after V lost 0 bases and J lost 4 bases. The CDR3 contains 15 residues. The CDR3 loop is CASSDSAGGPDTQYF. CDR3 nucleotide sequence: TGTGCCAGCAGTGACTCAGCGGGGGGCCCAGATACGCAGTATTTT.

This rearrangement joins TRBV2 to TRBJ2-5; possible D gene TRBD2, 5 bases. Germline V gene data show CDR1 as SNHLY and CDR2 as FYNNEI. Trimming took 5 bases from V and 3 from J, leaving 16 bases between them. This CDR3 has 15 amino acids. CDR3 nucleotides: TGTGCCAGCAGTACTCGGCTCGACGGGAAAGAGACCCAGTACTTC. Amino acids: CASSTRLDGKETQYF.

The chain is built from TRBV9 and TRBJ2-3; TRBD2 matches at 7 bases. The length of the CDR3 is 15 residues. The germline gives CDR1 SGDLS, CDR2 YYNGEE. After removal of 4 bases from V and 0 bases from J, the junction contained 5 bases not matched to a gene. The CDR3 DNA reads TGTGCCAGCAGCCTACTAGCGTCTAGCACAGATACGCAGTATTTT. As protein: CASSLLASSTDTQYF.

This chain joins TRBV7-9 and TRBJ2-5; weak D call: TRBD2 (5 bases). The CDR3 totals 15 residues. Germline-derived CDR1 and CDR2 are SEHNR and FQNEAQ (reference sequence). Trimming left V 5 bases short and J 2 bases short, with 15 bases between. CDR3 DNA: TGTGCCAGCAGCGTCTCCGGACTCAGTCAAGAGACCCAGTACTTC. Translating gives CASSVSGLSQETQYF. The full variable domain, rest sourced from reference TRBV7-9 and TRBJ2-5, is DTGVSQNPRHKITKRGQNVTFRCDPISEHNRLYWYRQTLGQGPEFLTYFQNEAQLEKSRLLSDRFSAERPKGSFSTLEIQRTEQGDSAMYLCASSVSGLSQETQYFGPGTRLLVL.

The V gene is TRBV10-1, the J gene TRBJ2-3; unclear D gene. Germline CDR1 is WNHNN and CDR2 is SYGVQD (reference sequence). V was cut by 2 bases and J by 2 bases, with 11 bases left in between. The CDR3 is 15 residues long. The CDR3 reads CASSEEAWNTDTQYF. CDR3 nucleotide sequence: TGCGCCAGCAGTGAGGAGGCATGGAACACAGATACGCAGTATTTT.

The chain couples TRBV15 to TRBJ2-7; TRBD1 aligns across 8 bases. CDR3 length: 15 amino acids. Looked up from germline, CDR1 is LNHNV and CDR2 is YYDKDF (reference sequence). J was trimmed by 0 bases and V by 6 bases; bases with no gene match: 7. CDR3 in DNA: TGTGCCACCAGTACCGACAGGGGCGCCTCCTACGAGCAGTACTTC. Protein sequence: CATSTDRGASYEQYF.

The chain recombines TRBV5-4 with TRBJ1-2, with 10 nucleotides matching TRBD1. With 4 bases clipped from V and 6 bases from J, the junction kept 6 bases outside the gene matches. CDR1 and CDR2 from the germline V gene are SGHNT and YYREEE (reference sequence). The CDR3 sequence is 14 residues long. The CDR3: CASSRTGGVDGYTF. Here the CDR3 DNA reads TGTGCCAGCAGCAGGACAGGGGGAGTGGATGGCTACACCTTC.

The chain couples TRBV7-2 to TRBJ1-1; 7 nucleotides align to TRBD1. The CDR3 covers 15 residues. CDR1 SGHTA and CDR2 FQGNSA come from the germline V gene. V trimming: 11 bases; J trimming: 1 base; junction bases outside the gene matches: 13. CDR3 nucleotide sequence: TGTGCCCTAAGACCCAGGGGGGCTTGGAACACTGAAGCTTTCTTT. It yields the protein CALRPRGAWNTEAFF.

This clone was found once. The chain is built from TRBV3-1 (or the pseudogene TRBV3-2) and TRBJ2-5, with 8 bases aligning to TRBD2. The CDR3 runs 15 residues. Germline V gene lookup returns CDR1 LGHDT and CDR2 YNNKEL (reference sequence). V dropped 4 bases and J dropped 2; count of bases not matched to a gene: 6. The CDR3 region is CASSPTTSVQETQYF. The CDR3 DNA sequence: TGTGCCAGCAGCCCTACGACTAGCGTACAAGAGACCCAGTACTTC.

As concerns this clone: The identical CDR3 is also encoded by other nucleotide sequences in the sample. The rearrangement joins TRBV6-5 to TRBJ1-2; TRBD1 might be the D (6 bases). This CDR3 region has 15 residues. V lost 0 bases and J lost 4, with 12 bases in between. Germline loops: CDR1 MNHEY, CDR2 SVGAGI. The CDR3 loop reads CASSYSAGAGYGYTF. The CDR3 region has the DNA TGTGCCAGCAGTTACTCCGCGGGGGCGGGCTATGGCTACACCTTC.

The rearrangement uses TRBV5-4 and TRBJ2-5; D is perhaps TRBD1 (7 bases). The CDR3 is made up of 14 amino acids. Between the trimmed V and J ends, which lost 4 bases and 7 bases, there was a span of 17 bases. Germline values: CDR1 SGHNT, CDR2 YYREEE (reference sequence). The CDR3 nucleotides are TGTGCCAGCAGCCCCGGGGGTGAGGGGGCGACCCAGTACTTC. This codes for CASSPGGEGATQYF.

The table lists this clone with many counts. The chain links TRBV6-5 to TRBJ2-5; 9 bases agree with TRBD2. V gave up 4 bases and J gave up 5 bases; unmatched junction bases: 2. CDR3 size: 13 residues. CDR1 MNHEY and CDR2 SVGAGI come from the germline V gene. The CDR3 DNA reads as TGTGCCAGCAGTTGGGGACTAGCTGAGACCCAGTACTTC. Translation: CASSWGLAETQYF.

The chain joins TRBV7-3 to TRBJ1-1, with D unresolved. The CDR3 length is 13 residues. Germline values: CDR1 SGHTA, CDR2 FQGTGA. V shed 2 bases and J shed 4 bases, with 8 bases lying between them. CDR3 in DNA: TGTGCCAGCAGCTTACATACGGGCACTGAAGCTTTCTTT. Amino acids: CASSLHTGTEAFF. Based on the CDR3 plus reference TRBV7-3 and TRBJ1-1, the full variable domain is GAGVSQTPSNKVTEKGKYVELRCDPISGHTALYWYRQSLGQGPEFLIYFQGTGAADDSGLPNDRFFAVRPEGSVSTLKIQRTERGDSAVYLCASSLHTGTEAFFGQGTRLTVV.

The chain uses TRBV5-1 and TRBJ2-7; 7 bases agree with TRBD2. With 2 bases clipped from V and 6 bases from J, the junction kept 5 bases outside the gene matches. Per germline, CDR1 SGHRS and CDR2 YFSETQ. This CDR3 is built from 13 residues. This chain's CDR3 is CASSFETSFEQYF. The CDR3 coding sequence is TGCGCCAGCAGCTTCGAGACTAGCTTCGAGCAGTACTTC. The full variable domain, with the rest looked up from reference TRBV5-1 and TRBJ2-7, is KAGVTQTPRYLIKTRGQQVTLSCSPISGHRSVSWYQQTPGQGLQFLFEYFSETQRNKGNFPGRFSGRQFSNSRSEMNVSTLELGDSALYLCASSFETSFEQYFGPGTRLTVT.

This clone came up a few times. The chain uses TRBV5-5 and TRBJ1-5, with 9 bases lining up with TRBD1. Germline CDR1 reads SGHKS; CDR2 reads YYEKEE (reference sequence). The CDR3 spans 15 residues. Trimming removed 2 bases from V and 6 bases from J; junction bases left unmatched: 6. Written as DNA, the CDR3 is TGTGCCAGCAGCTTTAGGGACAGGGCCCCTCAGCCCCAGCATTTT. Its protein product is CASSFRDRAPQPQHF.

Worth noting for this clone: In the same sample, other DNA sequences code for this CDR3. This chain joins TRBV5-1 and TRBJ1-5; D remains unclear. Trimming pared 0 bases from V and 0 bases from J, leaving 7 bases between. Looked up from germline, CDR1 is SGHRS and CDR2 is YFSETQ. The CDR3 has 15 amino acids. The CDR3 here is CASSLDSYSNQPQHF. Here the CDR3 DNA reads TGCGCCAGCAGCTTGGACAGTTATAGCAATCAGCCCCAGCATTTT.

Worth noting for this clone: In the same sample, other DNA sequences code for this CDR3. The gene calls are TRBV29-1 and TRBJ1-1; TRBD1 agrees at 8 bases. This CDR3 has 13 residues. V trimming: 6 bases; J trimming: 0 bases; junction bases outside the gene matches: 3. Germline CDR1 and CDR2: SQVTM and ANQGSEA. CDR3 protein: CSVGQGLNTEAFF. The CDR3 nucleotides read TGCAGCGTAGGACAGGGCTTGAACACTGAAGCTTTCTTT.